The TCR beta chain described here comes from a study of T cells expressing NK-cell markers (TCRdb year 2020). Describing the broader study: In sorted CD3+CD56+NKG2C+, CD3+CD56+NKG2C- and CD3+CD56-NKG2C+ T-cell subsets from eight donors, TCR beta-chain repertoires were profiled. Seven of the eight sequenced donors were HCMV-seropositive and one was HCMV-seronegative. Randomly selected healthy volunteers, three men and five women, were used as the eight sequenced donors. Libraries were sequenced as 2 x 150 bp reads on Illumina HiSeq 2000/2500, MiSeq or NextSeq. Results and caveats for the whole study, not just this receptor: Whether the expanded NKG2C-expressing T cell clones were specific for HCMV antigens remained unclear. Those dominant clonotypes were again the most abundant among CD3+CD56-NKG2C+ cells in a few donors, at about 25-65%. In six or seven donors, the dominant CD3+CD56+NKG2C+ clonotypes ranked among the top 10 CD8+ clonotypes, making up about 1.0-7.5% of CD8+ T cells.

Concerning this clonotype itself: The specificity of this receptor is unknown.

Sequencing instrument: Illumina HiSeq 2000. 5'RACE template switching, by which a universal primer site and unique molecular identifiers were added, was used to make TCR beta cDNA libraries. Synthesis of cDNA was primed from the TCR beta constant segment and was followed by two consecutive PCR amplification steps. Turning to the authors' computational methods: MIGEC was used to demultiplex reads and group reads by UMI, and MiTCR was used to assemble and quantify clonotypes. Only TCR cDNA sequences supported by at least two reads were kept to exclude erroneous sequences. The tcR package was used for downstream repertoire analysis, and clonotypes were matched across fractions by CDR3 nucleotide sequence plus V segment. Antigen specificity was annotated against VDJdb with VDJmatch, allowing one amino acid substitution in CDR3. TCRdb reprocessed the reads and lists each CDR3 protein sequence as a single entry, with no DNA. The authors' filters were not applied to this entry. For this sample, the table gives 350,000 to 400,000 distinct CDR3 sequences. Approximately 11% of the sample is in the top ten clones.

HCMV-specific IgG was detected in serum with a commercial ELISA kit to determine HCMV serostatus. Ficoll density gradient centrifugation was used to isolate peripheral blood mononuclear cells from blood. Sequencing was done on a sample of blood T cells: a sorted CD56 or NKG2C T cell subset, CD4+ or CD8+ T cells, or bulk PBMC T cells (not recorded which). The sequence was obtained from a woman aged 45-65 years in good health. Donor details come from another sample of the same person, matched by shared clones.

The encoded CDR3 is CASSWTSSYGYTF. The rearrangement combines TRBV6-2 or TRBV6-3 with TRBJ1-2. CDR1 MNHEY and CDR2 SVGEGT were looked up in the germline V gene. The CDR3 starts with the cysteine, ends with the phenylalanine, and has 13 residues. Only the protein sequence is given.